The 15 T cell receptor beta chains below were found in one sample sequenced in a study of CD8+CD57+ T cells in acquired aplastic anemia. Profiles of TCR beta VDJ and CDR3 were generated from a genomic DNA template. MiXCR, run by TCRdb on the reads, gives a single entry per CDR3 protein. The sample has 200,000 to 250,000 distinct CDR3 sequences; under 55% are singletons. By flow cytometry, patients selected for sequencing had shown an expansion of CD8+CD57+ cells. Sequenced input: sorted CD4+, CD8+, or CD8+CD57+ T cells (not recorded which) from PBMCs. Receptor source: a human donor with aplastic anemia.

This clonotype was recorded many times. This chain connects TRBV7-6 to TRBJ1-3; D is undetermined. Germline CDR1 SGHVS, CDR2 FNYEAQ. V dropped 6 bases and J dropped 0 bases, with 15 bases sitting between them. The CDR3 has 16 amino acids. This CDR3 reads CASSLLPRRSGNTIYF. The DNA of the CDR3 is TGTGCCAGCAGTTTATTACCTCGCCGCTCTGGAAACACCATATATTTT.

This clonotype was seen a handful of times. Here the CDR3 reads CASRGQGTGELFF. The CDR3 region has the DNA TGTGCCAGCAGGGGACAGGGGACCGGGGAGCTGTTTTTT. V gene TRBV2 combines with J gene TRBJ2-2; 10 nucleotides align to TRBD1. The germline V gene encodes CDR1 SNHLY and CDR2 FYNNEI. Unmatched junction bases numbered 0, after V lost 6 bases and J lost 5 bases. This CDR3 is 13 amino acids long.

This clonotype has a count of ten or more. This chain links TRBV5-8 with TRBJ2-7; 8 nucleotides match TRBD1. The CDR3 contains 16 residues. CDR1 and CDR2 from the germline V gene are SGHTS and YDEGEE. J lost 4 bases, V lost 4 bases, and 13 bases had no gene match. Here the CDR3 DNA reads TGTGCCAGCAGCCCCAACCGAGGACAGGGTGTGTACGAGCAGTACTTC. Translation gives CASSPNRGQGVYEQYF.

This clonotype was detected ten times or more. The CDR3 here is CASSLSGGGTDTQYF. CDR3 nucleotide sequence: TGTGCCAGCAGCTTAAGCGGGGGGGGCACAGATACGCAGTATTTT. J is TRBJ2-3 and V is TRBV5-8; 10 nucleotides agree with TRBD2. CDR1 SGHTS and CDR2 YDEGEE come from the germline V gene. V was pared by 2 bases and J by 1 base, with 1 base of the junction left unmatched. CDR3 length: 15 amino acids. Full variable domain (missing parts from reference TRBV5-8 and TRBJ2-3): EAGVTQSPTHLIKTRGQQATLRCSPISGHTSVYWYQQALGLGLQFLLWYDEGEERNRGNFPPRFSGRQFPNYSSELNVNALELEDSALYLCASSLSGGGTDTQYFGPGTRLTVL.

Many counts were recorded for this clonotype. The chain has TRBV9 and TRBJ2-6; D tentatively fits TRBD1 or TRBD2 (5 bases each). CDR1 and CDR2 from the germline V gene are SGDLS and YYNGEE. V lost 3 bases and J lost 2, with 6 bases in between. CDR3 length: 14 residues. The CDR3 region has the DNA TGTGCCAGCAGCGGAGGGGCTGGGGCCAACGTCCTGACTTTC. This codes for CASSGGAGANVLTF.

As concerns this clonotype: No DNA is shown, since the ends of the CDR3 on it are uncertain; the CDR3 is the one TCRdb lists. The chain uses TRBV2 and TRBJ1-4; no DNA check was done on the table's D call, TRBD1. Germline V CDR1 and CDR2: SNHLY, FYNNEI. The CDR3 sequence runs 14 residues, both termini included. The CDR3 loop is CASSFGTGNEKLFF.

This clonotype was seen many times. The chain is built from TRBV6-5 and TRBJ2-3; 8 nucleotides match TRBD2. The CDR3 spans 14 residues. The trim removed 2 bases at V and 9 bases at J, leaving 7 bases unmatched. Germline assignment: CDR1 MNHEY and CDR2 SVGAGI. The CDR3 here is CASSYQSGGSTQYF. The CDR3 bases are TGTGCCAGCAGTTACCAGTCGGGGGGGAGCACGCAGTATTTT.

This clonotype showed up many times. The rearrangement joins TRBV4-2 to TRBJ2-7, with a weak D call TRBD1 (5 bases). This CDR3 has 13 residues. Germline V gene lookup returns CDR1 LGHNA and CDR2 YNFKEQ. The V end was cut by 4 bases, the J end by 3 bases, with 10 bases between. As DNA, the CDR3 is TGTGCCAGCAGCCCACAGGACCGCTACGAGCAGTACTTC. Translation: CASSPQDRYEQYF.

This clonotype was recorded many times. CDR3 in DNA: TGTGCCACCGATCGTTCGGGGGGGAACACCGGGGAGCTGTTTTTT. Encoded protein: CATDRSGGNTGELFF. The chain links TRBV24-1 to TRBJ2-2, with 7 bases matching TRBD2. The CDR3 is 15 amino acids. Per the germline V gene, CDR1 is KGHDR and CDR2 is SFDVKD. V shed 9 bases and J 1 base; nucleotides not matched to a gene: 7.

The CDR3 loop is CASSNDRGGSGAYGYTF. The CDR3 coding sequence is TGTGCCAGCAGTAACGACAGGGGGGGATCTGGGGCCTATGGCTACACCTTC. This rearrangement joins TRBV2 to TRBJ1-2; 9 bases are shared with TRBD1. The J segment lost 4 bases and the V segment lost 5 bases, leaving 14 bases of the junction unmatched. There are 17 residues in the CDR3. The germline V gene encodes CDR1 SNHLY and CDR2 FYNNEI.

This clonotype was picked up many times. This chain connects TRBV5-8 to TRBJ1-5; no definite D call. CDR1 is SGHTS, CDR2 YDEGEE, per germline. V lost 0 bases and J lost 2, with 12 bases in between. The CDR3 spans 16 residues. CDR3 DNA: TGTGCCAGCAGCTTGGTGTCTACCTTGGGCAATCAGCCCCAGCATTTT. Protein product: CASSLVSTLGNQPQHF.

At least ten counts were recorded for this clonotype. The chain uses TRBV19 and TRBJ2-3; TRBD1 or TRBD2 may be the D gene (6 bases each). The CDR3 runs to 15 residues. Trimming cost V 5 bases and J 6 bases, with 18 bases left between them. Germline V gene sequence: CDR1 LNHDA, CDR2 SQIVND (reference sequence). The CDR3 is CASSSERGAGDTQYF. The CDR3 DNA follows: TGTGCCAGTAGTTCGGAGAGGGGGGCCGGGGATACGCAGTATTTT.

The genes are TRBV15 and TRBJ1-1; D gene ambiguous. CDR1 and CDR2 from the germline V gene are LNHNV and YYDKDF (reference sequence). The CDR3 totals 12 residues. V lost 5 bases and J lost 3, with 7 bases in between. The CDR3 region has the DNA TGTGCCACCAGCCTTCGGGACACTGAAGCTTTCTTT. This gives the protein CATSLRDTEAFF.

This clonotype was observed at least ten times. The chain joins TRBV10-1 to TRBJ2-1; 7 bases line up with TRBD2. Germline CDR1 WNHNN, CDR2 SYGVQD (reference sequence). The V segment lost 3 bases and the J segment 9 bases; nucleotides outside the gene matches: 11. The CDR3 totals 15 residues. The CDR3 loop reads CASSETGGRWGEQFF. The CDR3 DNA reads TGCGCCAGCAGTGAAACGGGGGGAAGATGGGGTGAGCAGTTCTTC.

The gene calls are TRBV24-1 and TRBJ1-2, with 8 positions matching TRBD1. V gave up 5 bases and J gave up 8 bases; unmatched junction bases: 12. CDR1 and CDR2 from the germline V gene are KGHDR and SFDVKD. The CDR3 sequence is 15 residues long. CDR3 residues: CATSALAGGGGGYTF. CDR3 in DNA: TGTGCCACCAGTGCCTTAGCAGGGGGCGGAGGAGGCTACACCTTC.